This T cell receptor (beta chain) was captured by sequencing in a study of T cells in Graves' hyperthyroidism and ophthalmopathy. Germline lookup yields CDR1 MDHEN and CDR2 SYDVKM. This CDR3 is built from 15 residues. The V end lost 6 bases, the J end lost 4 bases, and 16 bases lay between the germline ends. Amplification of TCR beta CDR3 regions was performed using RNA transcripts as template. HTBI primers were used for first-round RT-PCR of the TCR CDR3. TCRdb fed the multiplex PCR reads into MiXCR, producing one record per CDR3 protein. The sample includes about 360,000 distinct CDR3 sequences, approximately 19% of them seen just once. Pregnant or lactating patients were excluded, as were those with uncontrolled infection or other autoimmune disease. Diagnoses were established using clinical symptoms, serum thyroxine and TRAb, thyroid ultrasound and orbital computed tomography. This clonotype showed up many times. What it binds is not known.

Findings of the study overall: The model foresaw ophthalmopathy a median about 6.1 months prior to onset. Most thyroid-expanded clonotypes above 0.001 were also found in blood.

The TCR sequence derives from a woman aged 18-35 years with Graves' hyperthyroidism. The specimen was blood. J is TRBJ1-5 and V is TRBV28, with D tentatively TRBD1 (6 bases). The CDR3 here is CASSSRQVGNQPQHF. In nucleotides, the CDR3 is TGTGCCAGCAGCTCCAGACAGGTGGGAAATCAGCCCCAGCATTTT.